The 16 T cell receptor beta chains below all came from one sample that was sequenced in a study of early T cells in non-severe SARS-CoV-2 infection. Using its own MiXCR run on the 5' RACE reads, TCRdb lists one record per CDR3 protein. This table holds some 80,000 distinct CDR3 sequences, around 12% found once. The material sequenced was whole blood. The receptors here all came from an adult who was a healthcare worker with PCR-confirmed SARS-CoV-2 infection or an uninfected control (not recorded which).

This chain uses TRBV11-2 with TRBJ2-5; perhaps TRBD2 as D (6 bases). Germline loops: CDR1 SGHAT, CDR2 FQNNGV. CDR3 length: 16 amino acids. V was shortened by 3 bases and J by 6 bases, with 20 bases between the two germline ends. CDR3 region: CASSLRPGLNVQTQYF. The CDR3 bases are TGTGCCAGCAGCTTGAGGCCGGGACTCAACGTACAGACCCAGTACTTC.

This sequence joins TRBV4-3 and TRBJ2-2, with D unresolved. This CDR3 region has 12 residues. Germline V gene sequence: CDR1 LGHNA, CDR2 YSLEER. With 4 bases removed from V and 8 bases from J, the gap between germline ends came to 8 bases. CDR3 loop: CASSLAAGELFF. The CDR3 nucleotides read TGCGCCAGCAGCCTGGCGGCGGGGGAGCTGTTTTTT.

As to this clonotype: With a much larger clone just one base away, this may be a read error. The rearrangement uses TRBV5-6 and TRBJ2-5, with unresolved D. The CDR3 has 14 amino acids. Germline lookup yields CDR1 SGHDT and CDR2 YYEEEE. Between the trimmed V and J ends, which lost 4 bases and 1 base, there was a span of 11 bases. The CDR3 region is CASSRTTIQETQYF. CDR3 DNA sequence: TGTGCCAGCAGCCGGACGACCATCCAAGAGACCCAGTACTTC.

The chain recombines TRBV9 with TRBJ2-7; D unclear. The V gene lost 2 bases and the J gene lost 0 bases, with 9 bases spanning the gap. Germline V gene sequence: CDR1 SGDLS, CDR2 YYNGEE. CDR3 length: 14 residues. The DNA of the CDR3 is TGTGCCAGCAGCGTCCACATGGACTCCTACGAGCAGTACTTC. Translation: CASSVHMDSYEQYF.

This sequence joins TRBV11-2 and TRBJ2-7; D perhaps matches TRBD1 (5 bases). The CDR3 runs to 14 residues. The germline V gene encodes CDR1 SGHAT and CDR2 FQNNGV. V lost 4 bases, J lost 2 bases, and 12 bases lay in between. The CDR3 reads CASSSHRSTYEQYF. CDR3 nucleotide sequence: TGTGCCAGCAGCTCACACAGGAGTACCTACGAGCAGTACTTC.

In nucleotides, the CDR3 is TGCAGTGCTAACCGACAGGGACAGGGCCTCAATCAGCCCCAGCATTTT. Its translation is CSANRQGQGLNQPQHF. The chain uses TRBV20-1 and TRBJ1-5, with 9 bases fitting TRBD1. Trimming cost V 4 bases and J 3 bases; bases outside gene matches: 10. In germline, CDR1 is DFQATT, CDR2 SNEGSKA (reference sequence). CDR3 length: 16 amino acids.

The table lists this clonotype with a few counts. The CDR3 protein is CASSIDGETSKFF. The CDR3 DNA is TGTGCCAGTAGTATAGATGGCGAAACTAGCAAGTTCTTC. The J gene is TRBJ2-1, the V gene TRBV19; tentative D call: TRBD2 (6 bases). This CDR3 region has 13 residues. With 0 bases removed from V and 14 bases from J, the gap between germline ends came to 14 bases. Germline CDR1 is LNHDA and CDR2 is SQIVND (reference sequence).

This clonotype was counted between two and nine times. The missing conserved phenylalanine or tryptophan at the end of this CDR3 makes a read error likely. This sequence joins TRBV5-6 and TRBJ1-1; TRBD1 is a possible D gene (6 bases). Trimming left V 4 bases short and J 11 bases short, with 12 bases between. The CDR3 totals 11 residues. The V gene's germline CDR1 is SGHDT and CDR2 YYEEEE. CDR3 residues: CASSKGQYAFC. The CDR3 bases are TGTGCCAGCAGCAAGGGACAATACGCTTTCTGT.

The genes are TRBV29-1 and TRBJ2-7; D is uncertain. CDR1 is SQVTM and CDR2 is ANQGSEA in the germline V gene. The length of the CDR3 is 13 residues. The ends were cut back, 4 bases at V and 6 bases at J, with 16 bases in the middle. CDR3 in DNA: TGCAGCGTTGTCTACCTGACTGCCAGCGAGCAGTACTTC. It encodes CSVVYLTASEQYF.

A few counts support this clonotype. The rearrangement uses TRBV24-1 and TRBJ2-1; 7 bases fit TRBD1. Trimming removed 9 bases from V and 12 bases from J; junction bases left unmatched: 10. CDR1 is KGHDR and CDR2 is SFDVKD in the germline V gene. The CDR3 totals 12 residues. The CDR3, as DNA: TGTGCCACCCAGGGGGAAGCTTCCAGGCAGTTCTTC. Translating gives CATQGEASRQFF.

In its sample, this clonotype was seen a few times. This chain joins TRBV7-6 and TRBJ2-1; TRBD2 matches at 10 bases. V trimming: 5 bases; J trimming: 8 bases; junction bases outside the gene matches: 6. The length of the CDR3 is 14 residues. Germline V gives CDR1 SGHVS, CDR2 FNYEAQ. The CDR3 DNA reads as TGTGCCAGCAGCCGAGGGACTAGCGATGATGAGCAGTTCTTC. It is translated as CASSRGTSDDEQFF.

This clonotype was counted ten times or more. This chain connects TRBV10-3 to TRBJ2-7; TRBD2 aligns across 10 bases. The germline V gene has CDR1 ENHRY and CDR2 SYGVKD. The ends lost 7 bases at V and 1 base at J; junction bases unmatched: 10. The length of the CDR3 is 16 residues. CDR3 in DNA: TGTGCCATCAAGGCAAGCGGGAGGGCCGGATCCTACGAGCAGTACTTC. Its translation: CAIKASGRAGSYEQYF.

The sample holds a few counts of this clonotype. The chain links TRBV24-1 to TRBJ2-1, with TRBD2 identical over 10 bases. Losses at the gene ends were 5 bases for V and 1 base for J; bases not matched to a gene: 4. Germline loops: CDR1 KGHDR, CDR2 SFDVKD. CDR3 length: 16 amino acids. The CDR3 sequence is CATSGTSGVSYNEQFF. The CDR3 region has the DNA TGTGCCACCAGTGGAACTAGCGGGGTTTCCTACAATGAGCAGTTCTTC.

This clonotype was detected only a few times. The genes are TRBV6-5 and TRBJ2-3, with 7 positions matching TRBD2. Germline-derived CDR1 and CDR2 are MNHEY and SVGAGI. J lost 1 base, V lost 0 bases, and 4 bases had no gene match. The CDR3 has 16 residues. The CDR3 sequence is CASSYSAGRGTDTQYF. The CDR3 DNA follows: TGTGCCAGCAGTTACTCTGCGGGGAGGGGCACAGATACGCAGTATTTT.

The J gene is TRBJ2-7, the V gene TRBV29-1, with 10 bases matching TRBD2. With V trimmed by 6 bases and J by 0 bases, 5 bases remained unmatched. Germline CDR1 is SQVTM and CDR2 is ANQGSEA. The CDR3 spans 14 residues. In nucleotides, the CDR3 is TGCAGCGTCTCAGGGACTAGCGCCTCCTACGAGCAGTACTTC. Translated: CSVSGTSASYEQYF.

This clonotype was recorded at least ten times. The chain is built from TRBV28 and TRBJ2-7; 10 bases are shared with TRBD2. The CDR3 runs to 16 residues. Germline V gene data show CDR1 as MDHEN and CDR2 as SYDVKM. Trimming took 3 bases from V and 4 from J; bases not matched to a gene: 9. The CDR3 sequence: CASSFLLAGVLYEQYF. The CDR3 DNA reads TGTGCCAGCAGTTTCCTTCTAGCGGGAGTCTTGTACGAGCAGTACTTC.